A selection of T cell receptor beta chains follows, all from one sample in a study of T cell responses to AZD1222 COVID-19 vaccine. The assay was immunoSEQ multiplex PCR, and TCRdb's table has in-frame clones only and misses some. This table has around 100,000 clones, 91% appearing once. The specimen was peripheral blood, collected on day 0 of AZD1222 vaccination. The origin of the receptors is an adult in good health. Both conserved end residues are part of each CDR3. The order of the fields is clone size, V gene, CDR3 length, D gene, J gene, CDR3 protein, CDR3 DNA. D genes are given only for firm matches. Clone sizes are given selectively: once, few, many, or a class where the clone is expanded.

-,TRBV27,14,TRBD1,TRBJ1-2,CAAAEYRGSWGYTF,TGTGCCGCAGCAGAATACAGGGGGAGTTGGGGCTACACCTTC
-,TRBV4-1,20,TRBD2,TRBJ2-1,CASSQDKGSRLAGGSNEQFF,TGCGCCAGCAGCCAAGATAAGGGCTCGAGACTAGCGGGGGGAAGCAATGAGCAGTTCTTC
-,TRBV28,16,TRBD1,TRBJ2-6,CATTPATGKGANVLTF,TGTGCCACCACCCCCGCGACAGGGAAGGGGGCCAACGTCCTGACTTTC
-,TRBV7-6,15,-,TRBJ2-7,CASSLWRGGDNEQYF,TGTGCCAGCAGCCTATGGCGAGGAGGGGACAACGAGCAGTACTTC
-,TRBV3-1/TRBV3-2,16,TRBD2,TRBJ2-1,CASSRLAGGPTNEQFF,TGTGCCAGCAGCCGTCTAGCGGGAGGGCCAACCAATGAGCAGTTCTTC
-,TRBV7-2,12,-,TRBJ2-7,CASSSRTVEQYF,TGTGCCAGCAGCTCCAGGACGGTCGAGCAGTACTTC
-,TRBV6-5,14,-,TRBJ1-1,CASAMGNWNTEAFF,TGTGCCAGCGCTATGGGAAACTGGAACACTGAAGCTTTCTTT
-,TRBV9,16,-,TRBJ2-2,CASSVNPRENTGELFF,TGTGCCAGCAGCGTAAACCCCCGAGAGAACACCGGGGAGCTGTTTTTT
few,TRBV28,15,TRBD2,TRBJ2-2,CASSPLGLGIGELFF,TGTGCCAGCAGCCCCTTGGGACTAGGAATCGGGGAGCTGTTTTTT
-,TRBV19,15,-,TRBJ2-2,CASSIKAVNTGELFF,TGTGCCAGTAGTATAAAGGCGGTGAACACCGGGGAGCTGTTTTTT
-,TRBV7-9,14,-,TRBJ1-2,CASTRDTVPHGYTF,TGTGCCAGCACTCGGGACACTGTTCCTCATGGCTACACCTTC